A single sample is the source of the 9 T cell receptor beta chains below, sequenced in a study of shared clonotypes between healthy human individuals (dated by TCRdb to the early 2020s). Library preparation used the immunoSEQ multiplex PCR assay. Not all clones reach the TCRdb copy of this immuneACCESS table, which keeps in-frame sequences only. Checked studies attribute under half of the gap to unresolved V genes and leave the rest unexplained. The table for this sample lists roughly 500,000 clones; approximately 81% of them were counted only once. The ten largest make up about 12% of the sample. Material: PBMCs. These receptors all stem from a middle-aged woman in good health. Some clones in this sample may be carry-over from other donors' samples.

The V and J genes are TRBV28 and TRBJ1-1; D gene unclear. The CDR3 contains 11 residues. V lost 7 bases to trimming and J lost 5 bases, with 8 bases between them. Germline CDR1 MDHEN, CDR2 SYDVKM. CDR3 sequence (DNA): TGTGCCAGCACCCGCTGGACTGAAGCTTTCTTT. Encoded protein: CASTRWTEAFF.

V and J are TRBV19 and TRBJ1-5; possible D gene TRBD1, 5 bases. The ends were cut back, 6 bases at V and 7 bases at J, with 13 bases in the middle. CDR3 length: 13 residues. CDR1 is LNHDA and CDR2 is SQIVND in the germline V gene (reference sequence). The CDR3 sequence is CASSEQARQPQHF. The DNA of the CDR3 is TGTGCCAGTAGCGAACAGGCTCGCCAGCCCCAGCATTTT.

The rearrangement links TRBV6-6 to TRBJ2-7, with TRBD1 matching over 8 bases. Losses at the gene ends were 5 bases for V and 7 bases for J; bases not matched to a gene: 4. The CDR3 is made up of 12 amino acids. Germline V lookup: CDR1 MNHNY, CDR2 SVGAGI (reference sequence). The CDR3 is CASSQDREEQYF. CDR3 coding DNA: TGTGCCAGCAGTCAGGACAGGGAGGAGCAGTACTTC.

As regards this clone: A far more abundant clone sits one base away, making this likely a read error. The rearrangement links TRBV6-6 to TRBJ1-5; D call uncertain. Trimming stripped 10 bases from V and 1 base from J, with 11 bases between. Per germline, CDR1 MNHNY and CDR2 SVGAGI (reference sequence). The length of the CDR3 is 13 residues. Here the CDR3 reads CANTAVSNQPQHF. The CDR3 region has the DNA TGTGCCAACACCGCCGTAAGCAATCAGCCCCAGCATTTT.

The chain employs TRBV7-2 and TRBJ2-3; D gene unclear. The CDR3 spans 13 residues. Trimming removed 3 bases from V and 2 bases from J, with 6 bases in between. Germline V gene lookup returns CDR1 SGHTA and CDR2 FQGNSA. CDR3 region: CASSFITTDTQYF. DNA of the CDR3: TGTGCCAGCAGCTTCATTACCACAGATACGCAGTATTTT.

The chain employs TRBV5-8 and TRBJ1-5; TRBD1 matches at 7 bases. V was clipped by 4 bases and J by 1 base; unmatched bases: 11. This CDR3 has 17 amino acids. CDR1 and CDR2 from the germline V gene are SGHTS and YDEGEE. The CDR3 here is CASSPAGGQTSNQPQHF. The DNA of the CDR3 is TGTGCCAGCAGCCCGGCCGGGGGACAGACGAGCAATCAGCCCCAGCATTTT.

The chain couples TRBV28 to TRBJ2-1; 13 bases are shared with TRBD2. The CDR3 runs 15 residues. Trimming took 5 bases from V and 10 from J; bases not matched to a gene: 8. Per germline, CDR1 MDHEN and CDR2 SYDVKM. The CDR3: CASSPWTSGSGEQFF. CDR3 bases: TGTGCCAGCAGTCCCTGGACTAGCGGGAGTGGCGAGCAGTTCTTC.

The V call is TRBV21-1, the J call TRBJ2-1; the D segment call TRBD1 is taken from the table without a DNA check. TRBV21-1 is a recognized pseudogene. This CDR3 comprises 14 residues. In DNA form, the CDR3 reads TGTGCCAGCAGCAAAGGGGACAGGTACAATGAGCAGTTCTTC. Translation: CASSKGDRYNEQFF.

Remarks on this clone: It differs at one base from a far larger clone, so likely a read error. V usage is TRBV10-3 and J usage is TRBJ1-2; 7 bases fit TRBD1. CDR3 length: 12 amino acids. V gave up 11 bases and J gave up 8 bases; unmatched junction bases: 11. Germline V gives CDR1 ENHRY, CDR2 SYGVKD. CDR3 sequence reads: CASSRQGWGYTF. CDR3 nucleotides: TGTGCCTCGTCGAGACAGGGTTGGGGCTACACCTTC.